These T cell receptor beta chains were read from a single sample in a study of blood T cell repertoires in COVID-19. The assay was immunoSEQ multiplex PCR, and TCRdb's table has in-frame clones only and misses some. Among 140,000 to 150,000 clones, approximately 84% were seen once, and the ten largest hold less than 2%. Sequences were obtained from peripheral blood. The source is a woman aged 60-75 years with acute or convalescent COVID-19. CDR3s include the opening cysteine and the closing phenylalanine or tryptophan. D genes are given only for firm matches. Some rows mark clone size as missing; the rest say once, few, many or name a class of expanded clone.

cdr3_length clone_size j_call v_call d_call cdr3_nt cdr3_aa
13 . TRBJ1-6 TRBV25-1 TRBD1 TGTGCCAGCAAAGGGGGCAGTAATTCACCCCTCCACTTT CASKGGSNSPLHF
12 . TRBJ2-1 TRBV29-1 TRBD1 TGCAGCGTTGAGGGACAGGGGAGTGAGCAGTTCTTC CSVEGQGSEQFF
16 . TRBJ2-7 TRBV5-1 TRBD2 TGCGCCAGCAGCTTGGGGGCGGGAGTGGCAACCTACGAGCAGTACTTC CASSLGAGVATYEQYF
14 . TRBJ1-1 TRBV5-4 . TGTGCCAGCAGCTCGCACAGCCAAAACACTGAAGCTTTCTTT CASSSHSQNTEAFF
17 . TRBJ2-3 TRBV4-1 TRBD2 TGCGCCAGCAGCCAAGATAGGGGACTAGTACACCCGTTGGCGCAGTATTTT CASSQDRGLVHPLAQYF
14 once TRBJ1-2 TRBV28 TRBD1 TGTGCCAGCAGTTTAGAAGGGGGCTGGTATGGCTACACCTTC CASSLEGGWYGYTF
15 . TRBJ2-1 TRBV10-1 TRBD2 TGCGCCAGCAGCTACGGACTAGCCACCCACAATGAGCAGTTCTTC CASSYGLATHNEQFF
17 . TRBJ2-1 TRBV27 TRBD2 TGTGCCAGCAGTTTTAGCACATCGACTAGCGGGTACAATGAGCAGTTCTTC CASSFSTSTSGYNEQFF
16 . TRBJ2-2 TRBV2 TRBD2 TGTGCCAGCGGGGTGGCGGGAGGAAGGTTATCCGGGGAGCTGTTTTTT CASGVAGGRLSGELFF
15 . TRBJ2-1 TRBV5-1 TRBD2 TGCGCCAGCAGCTTCGGACTAGCGGGAGACAATGAGCAGTTCTTC CASSFGLAGDNEQFF
13 once TRBJ2-5 TRBV12-3/TRBV12-4 . TGTGCCAGCAGTAAAATAGCGTCAGTGACCCAGTACTTC CASSKIASVTQYF
17 . TRBJ2-7 TRBV6-1 . TGTGCCAGCAGTGAGAGTCCCCGGACAAAGTTCTCCTACGAGCAGTACTTC CASSESPRTKFSYEQYF
14 . TRBJ1-5 TRBV15 TRBD1 TGTGCCACCAGCGACCCAGGGGGACGTCAGCCCCAGCATTTT CATSDPGGRQPQHF
17 few TRBJ2-1 TRBV28 TRBD2 TGTGCCAGCAGTTTATGGAGGCCGGGACTAGCAACCAATGAGCAGTTCTTC CASSLWRPGLATNEQFF
16 few TRBJ2-3 TRBV9 TRBD1 TGTGCCAGCAGCGTATGGACAGGGGAAAGCACAGATACGCAGTATTTT CASSVWTGESTDTQYF
14 . TRBJ1-6 TRBV27 . TGTGCCAGCAGTTTACAGGGGAAGTATTCACCCCTCCACTTT CASSLQGKYSPLHF
14 . TRBJ1-4 TRBV6-2/TRBV6-3 . TGTGCCAGCAGTTACCAGCGCACTAATGAAAAACTGTTTTTT CASSYQRTNEKLFF
18 . TRBJ2-2 TRBV28 TRBD1 TGTGCCAGCAGTCCCCTGGGGGGGACAGGGGGCGCGACCGGGGAGCTGTTTTTT CASSPLGGTGGATGELFF
17 . TRBJ2-1 TRBV3-1/TRBV3-2 . TGTGCCAGCAGCCAAGGAATGGCGCCTAGCTCCTACAATGAGCAGTTCTTC CASSQGMAPSSYNEQFF
13 . TRBJ2-1 TRBV6-4 TRBD2 TGTGCCAGCAGTGAGACTAGCTCGGGTGAGCAGTTCTTC CASSETSSGEQFF
14 . TRBJ1-4 TRBV28 . TGTGCCAGCGGTCAGATGGCCGAGGGTGAAAAACTGTTTTTT CASGQMAEGEKLFF